Sequencing of this TCR beta chain was carried out in a study of T cells after yellow fever vaccination. This clonotype was recorded at least ten times. Antigen: not known. TCRdb re-analysed the 5' RACE reads in MiXCR, keeping a single row per CDR3 protein. The profile shows some 400,000 distinct CDR3 sequences, 6.2% of them singletons. Study-wide results and limits: Detected again after the booster were most primary-vaccination clones, at nearly 97% CD4 and about 89% CD8.

The receptor comes from a man younger than 40 who received the YFV17D yellow fever vaccine. Source: PBMCs, taken 5 days after the yellow fever booster vaccination.

The CDR3 spells CASSATGGVETQYF. In DNA, the CDR3 is TGTGCCAGCAGCGCAACAGGGGGCGTGGAGACCCAGTACTTC. V gene TRBV11-2 combines with J gene TRBJ2-5, with TRBD1 matching 9 bases. Germline CDR1 SGHAT, CDR2 FQNNGV. The CDR3 consists of 14 residues. V was clipped by 5 bases and J by 5 bases; unmatched bases: 6.